This T cell receptor (beta chain) was observed in a study of T cells in Graves' hyperthyroidism and ophthalmopathy. Worth noting for this clonotype: The antigen is unknown.

What was amplified from RNA transcripts were TCR beta CDR3 regions. The TCR CDR3 first-round RT-PCR relied on the HTBI primer set. TCRdb re-derived calls from the multiplex PCR reads in MiXCR, one entry per CDR3 protein. The table shows 400,000 to 600,000 distinct CDR3 sequences, with 15% to 20% occurring only once. This CDR3 contains 15 residues. Germline CDR1 and CDR2: SGHVS and FQNEAQ. V gave up 3 bases and J gave up 8 bases; unmatched junction bases: 9. Whole-study results and caveats: Blood shared most expanded thyroid clonotypes above 0.001.

The rearrangement uses TRBV7-8 and TRBJ2-1, with TRBD2 matching over 8 bases. Sequencing was carried out using blood. The clonotype comes from a woman aged 30 to 39 with Graves' ophthalmopathy. CDR3: CASSFVVAGFDEQFF. DNA for the CDR3: TGTGCCAGCAGCTTTGTGGTAGCGGGATTCGATGAGCAGTTCTTC.